Below, 6 T cell receptor beta chains from the same sample are listed, as sequenced in a study of control samples from healthy donors and cancer patients. Measured with immunoSEQ multiplex PCR; TCRdb has only the in-frame clones, and not every one. The sample lists some 120,000 clones, just under 90% seen once, with 9% to 13% in the top ten. Sample: blood. The receptors were gathered from a man aged 30-40 years in good health.

V is TRBV7-9 and J is TRBJ1-2; D remains ambiguous. In germline, CDR1 is SEHNR, CDR2 FQNEAQ (reference sequence). Trimming removed 5 bases from V and 2 bases from J, with 12 bases in between. This CDR3 contains 14 residues. The CDR3 DNA reads as TGTGCCAGCAGCCCAGCAGGAAGCAACTATGGCTACACCTTC. Translation gives CASSPAGSNYGYTF.

V and J are TRBV24-1 and TRBJ1-3; D unresolved. Looked up from germline, CDR1 is KGHDR and CDR2 is SFDVKD. The CDR3 runs to 12 residues. V shed 6 bases and J shed 4 bases, with 6 bases lying between them. The CDR3 DNA is TGTGCCACCAGTCAATCCGGAAACACCATATATTTT. The encoded protein is CATSQSGNTIYF.

This clone appeared once. The chain recombines TRBV5-6 with TRBJ2-7; TRBD2 agrees at 8 bases. Germline V gene lookup returns CDR1 SGHDT and CDR2 YYEEEE. J lost 3 bases, V lost 2 bases, and 7 bases had no gene match. CDR3 size: 15 residues. The CDR3 spells CASSFRTSLFYEQYF. The CDR3 DNA sequence: TGTGCCAGCAGCTTCCGGACTAGCTTATTCTACGAGCAGTACTTC.

The chain has TRBV12-5 and TRBJ1-1, with 7 bases identical to TRBD1. Germline V lookup: CDR1 LGHNT, CDR2 FRNRAP. The junction had 4 bases not matched to a gene; V was cut back by 7 bases and J by 2 bases. The CDR3 consists of 13 residues. The CDR3 region has the DNA TGTGCTAGTGATAACAGGGGAAACACTGAAGCTTTCTTT. Translating it yields CASDNRGNTEAFF.

The rearrangement uses TRBV14 and TRBJ1-6; D not resolved. The CDR3 contains 14 residues. Trimming shortened V by 1 base and J by 9 bases, and 10 bases separated the two germline ends. Germline loops: CDR1 SGHDN, CDR2 FVKESK. CDR3 sequence reads: CASSQVLGSSPLHF. The CDR3, as DNA: TGTGCCAGCAGCCAAGTCTTGGGGAGTTCACCCCTCCACTTT.

As DNA, the CDR3 is TGCGCCAGCAGCTTAAAGGGGATGAGCAATGAGCAGTTCTTC. Translating it yields CASSLKGMSNEQFF. V and J are TRBV5-1 and TRBJ2-1, with a weak D call TRBD1 (5 bases). The CDR3 has 14 residues. Trimming shortened V by 2 bases and J by 6 bases, and 12 bases separated the two germline ends. CDR1 is SGHRS and CDR2 is YFSETQ in the germline V gene.